This T cell receptor beta chain originates from a study of blood T cell repertoires in COVID-19. This clone was detected only a few times. Germline V gene lookup returns CDR1 SGHTS and CDR2 YDEGEE. V was clipped by 2 bases and J by 7 bases; unmatched bases: 8. This CDR3 is built from 16 residues. Produced via immunoSEQ multiplex PCR; TCRdb's table is partial and in-frame only. The repertoire holds approximately 61,000 clones, with 70% to 85% as singletons. V usage is TRBV5-8 and J usage is TRBJ2-1, with TRBD2 identical over 11 bases. The sequencing input was peripheral blood. This receptor was taken from a woman between 65 and 79 years old with acute or convalescent COVID-19. CDR3 nucleotide sequence: TGTGCCAGCAGCTTTATAGCGGGGGGGCTTTGGAATGAGCAGTTCTTC. Translation gives CASSFIAGGLWNEQFF. Complete variable domain (other parts from reference TRBV5-8 and TRBJ2-1): EAGVTQSPTHLIKTRGQQATLRCSPISGHTSVYWYQQALGLGLQFLLWYDEGEERNRGNFPPRFSGRQFPNYSSELNVNALELEDSALYLCASSFIAGGLWNEQFFGPGTRLTVL.